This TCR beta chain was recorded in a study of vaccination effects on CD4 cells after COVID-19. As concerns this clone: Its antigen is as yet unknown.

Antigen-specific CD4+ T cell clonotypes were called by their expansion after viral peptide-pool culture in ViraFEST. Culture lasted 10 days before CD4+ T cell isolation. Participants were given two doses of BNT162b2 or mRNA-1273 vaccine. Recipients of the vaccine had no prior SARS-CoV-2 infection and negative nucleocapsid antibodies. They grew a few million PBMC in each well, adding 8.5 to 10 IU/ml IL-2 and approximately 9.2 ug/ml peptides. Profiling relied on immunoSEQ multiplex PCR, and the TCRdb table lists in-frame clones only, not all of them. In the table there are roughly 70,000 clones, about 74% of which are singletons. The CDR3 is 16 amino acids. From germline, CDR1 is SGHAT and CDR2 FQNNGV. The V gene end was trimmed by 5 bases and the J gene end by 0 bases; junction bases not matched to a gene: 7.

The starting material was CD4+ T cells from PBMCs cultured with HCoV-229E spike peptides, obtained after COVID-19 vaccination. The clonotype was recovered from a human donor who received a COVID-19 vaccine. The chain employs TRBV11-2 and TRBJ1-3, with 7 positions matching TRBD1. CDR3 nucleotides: TGTGCCAGCAGCCCTGACAGGGCACGCTCTGGAAACACCATATATTTT. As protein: CASSPDRARSGNTIYF.